This TCR beta chain was identified in a study of molecular identifiers for immune sequencing clone quantification. Study background: Replicate runs used RNA from approximately 20,000 or 100,000 naive CD8 cells, which was split five ways into aliquots, and four of those aliquots were then sequenced. Overall study findings and caveats: In CMV-specific effectors, clones above 20 copies held over 98% of molecules; naive, under 1%.

This clonotype has at least ten counts. Its antigen is unknown. Methods described previously were used for bulk TCR libraries, and listed TCR primers were applied. TCRdb independently ran MiXCR on the PCR reads; one entry per CDR3 protein. The data hold a few hundred thousand distinct CDR3 sequences, with roughly a fifth observed a single time. It was from 20,000 to 1,000,000 sorted cells, with 10%, 30% or 50% RNA, that naive CD8 libraries came. The CDR3 length is 11 residues. V dropped 5 bases and J dropped 10 bases, with 9 bases sitting between them. Germline CDR1 and CDR2: MNHEY and SVGAGI. Sequencing was carried out using naive CD8+ T cells from blood, with Jurkat cell RNA spiked in. Subset denoted: FACS-sorted CD8+CD4-CCR7+CD45RA+ naive T cells. The source is a human donor in good health. Some libraries in this study had Jurkat cell RNA spiked in. V gene TRBV6-5 combines with J gene TRBJ2-1; the D call may be TRBD1 or TRBD2 (5 bases each). The CDR3 bases are TGTGCCAGCAGTCCCGGGACGGAGCAGTTCTTC. Translated, it gives CASSPGTEQFF.